This T cell receptor beta chain derives from a study of tumor and adjacent non-tumor tissue in lung cancer. Study-level points and caveats: Top 100 clones took a larger repertoire share in normal lung.

The CDR3 is made up of 13 amino acids. Germline lookup yields CDR1 SQVTM and CDR2 ANQGSEA. V was pared by 4 bases and J by 3 bases, with 13 bases between. Comments on this clonotype: The antigen remains unidentified. Just one base apart from a much larger clone, this may be a read error.

The template was RNA from unsorted bulk tissue. A modified ARM-PCR protocol with three rounds of nested PCR amplified TCRbeta. TCRdb re-called the multiplex PCR reads through MiXCR, storing one row per CDR3 protein. The sample lists 200,000 to 250,000 distinct CDR3 sequences; approximately 74% were seen once. This chain links TRBV29-1 with TRBJ2-7; either TRBD1 or TRBD2 may fit D (5 bases each). This TCR was sampled from a man between 60 and 75 years old with non-small cell lung cancer. The sequenced material came from lung tumor tissue. As DNA, the CDR3 is TGCAGCGTTGTGGAGAGGGGCCTCTACGAGCAGTACTTC. The encoded protein is CSVVERGLYEQYF.